This record looks at one T cell receptor (beta chain) sequence and its context. The sample originates from a study of cytomegalovirus exposure and HLA in healthy donors. The assay was immunoSEQ multiplex PCR, and TCRdb's table has in-frame clones only and misses some. The sample carries more than 250,000 clones, more than 80% recorded once. The TCR comes from a woman younger than 35 in good health and CMV-seronegative. Input material: PBMCs.

CDR3 residues: CASYGASDYNEQFF. Written as DNA, the CDR3 is TGTGCCAGTTACGGGGCTAGCGACTACAATGAGCAGTTCTTC. This chain connects TRBV19 to TRBJ2-1; tentative D call: TRBD2 (6 bases). V lost 8 bases and J lost 3, with 14 bases in between. The germline CDR1 and CDR2 sequences are LNHDA and SQIVND (reference sequence). This CDR3 has 14 residues.